Listed below are T cell receptor beta chains from one sample, sequenced in a study of regulatory T cells in long-lasting Graves disease. A single record per CDR3 protein comes from TCRdb applying MiXCR to the multiplex PCR reads. The data hold 580,000 or so distinct CDR3 sequences, with more than 15% observed a single time. These data were likewise used in another study, on T cells in Graves' hyperthyroidism and ophthalmopathy.

The sample was peripheral blood mononuclear cells (PBMCs), taken at new diagnosis, from a patient treated with antithyroid drugs. These receptors were taken from a man between 18 and 29 years old with Graves disease. Each CDR3 is given with its conserved first and last residue. A D gene is named only where the DNA matches it firmly. Some rows have no size entry. The others give once, few or many, or a class for an expanded clone.

D: NA; size: NA; J: TRBJ1-1; V: TRBV7-9; DNA: TGTGCCAGCAGCCCCCGCCTTAAGGGGAACACTGAAGCTTTCTTT; CDR3: CASSPRLKGNTEAFF
D: NA; size: many; J: TRBJ2-7; V: TRBV11-2; DNA: TGTGCCAGCAGCTTAGAAGGAGACCACGAGCAGTACTTC; CDR3: CASSLEGDHEQYF
D: NA; size: many; J: TRBJ2-7; V: TRBV20-1; DNA: TGCAGTGCCCCCGACAGGAGCTCCTACGAGCAGTACTTC; CDR3: CSAPDRSSYEQYF
D: NA; size: few; J: TRBJ2-1; V: TRBV7-9; DNA: TGTGCCAGCAGCTCGCCGGCACGGCCAGAAACGGGCCAATTCAATGAGCAGTTCTTC; CDR3: CASSSPARPETGQFNEQFF
D: NA; size: few; J: TRBJ2-5; V: TRBV20-1; DNA: TGCAGTGCTAGTGACCTGGACAGCTACCAAGAGACCCAGTACTTC; CDR3: CSASDLDSYQETQYF
D: NA; size: many; J: TRBJ2-3; V: TRBV20-1; DNA: TGCAGTGCTAACCTCCGGGACAGCACAGATACGCAGTATTTT; CDR3: CSANLRDSTDTQYF
D: TRBD1; size: once; J: TRBJ2-7; V: TRBV29-1; DNA: TGCAGCGTTGAAGATCGCGGGACAGGGAACTACGAGCAGTACTTC; CDR3: CSVEDRGTGNYEQYF
D: NA; size: many; J: TRBJ1-1; V: TRBV30; DNA: TGTGCCTGGTCCGGGACCCTAGGCGGGCAAGCTTTCTTT; CDR3: CAWSGTLGGQAFF
D: NA; size: NA; J: TRBJ1-2; V: TRBV10-3; DNA: TGTGCCATCAGTGAGTCCCAGGGAACTAACTATGGCTACACCTTC; CDR3: CAISESQGTNYGYTF
D: TRBD1; size: many; J: TRBJ2-2; V: TRBV5-1; DNA: TGCGCCAGCAGCTCGATCCAGGGGGCCGACGGGGAGCTGTTTTTT; CDR3: CASSSIQGADGELFF
D: NA; size: NA; J: TRBJ1-1; V: TRBV20-1; DNA: TGCAGTGCTAGAGACACTGAAGCTTTCTTT; CDR3: CSARDTEAFF
D: NA; size: many; J: TRBJ1-1; V: TRBV13; DNA: TGTGCCAGCAGCTTAGGTTACAGCATGAACACTGAAGCTTTCTTT; CDR3: CASSLGYSMNTEAFF
D: NA; size: many; J: TRBJ1-1; V: TRBV12-3/TRBV12-4; DNA: TGTGCCAGCAGTTTAGTTGTCAGCCTACAGGATGAAGCTTTCTTT; CDR3: CASSLVVSLQDEAFF
D: NA; size: NA; J: TRBJ1-2; V: TRBV6-5; DNA: TGTGCCAGCAGTTACTTTGACACAACAACCTATGGCTACACCTTC; CDR3: CASSYFDTTTYGYTF
D: TRBD2; size: few; J: TRBJ2-7; V: TRBV6-2/TRBV6-3; DNA: TGTGCCAGCAGGCGGGAGGGCGGATCCTACGAGCAGTACTTC; CDR3: CASRREGGSYEQYF
D: TRBD2; size: NA; J: TRBJ2-3; V: TRBV24-1; DNA: TGTGCCACCAGTGATTTGCAAGTGGGACTAGAGGCAGATACGCAGTATTTT; CDR3: CATSDLQVGLEADTQYF
D: NA; size: few; J: TRBJ2-2; V: TRBV6-1; DNA: TGTGCCAGCAGAACTACAGGGCCAGTCACCGGGGAGCTGTTTTTT; CDR3: CASRTTGPVTGELFF
D: TRBD1; size: many; J: TRBJ2-7; V: TRBV29-1; DNA: TGCAGCGTTGGGGACAGGGATTACTACGAGCAGTACTTC; CDR3: CSVGDRDYYEQYF
D: NA; size: many; J: TRBJ2-3; V: TRBV5-8; DNA: TGTGCCAGCAGCTCAGGGGACTCACGATCCACAGATACGCAGTATTTT; CDR3: CASSSGDSRSTDTQYF
D: NA; size: NA; J: TRBJ2-1; V: TRBV7-3; DNA: TGTGCCAGCAGCCTGGAGACGGCCCCCTACAATGAGCAGTTCTTC; CDR3: CASSLETAPYNEQFF
D: NA; size: NA; J: TRBJ2-1; V: TRBV19; DNA: TGTGCCAGTAGTATAGATTTTTCAGGGACCCGTGTCTTTGGGCAGTTCTTC; CDR3: CASSIDFSGTRVFGQFF
D: NA; size: many; J: TRBJ2-1; V: TRBV29-1; DNA: TGCAGCGTGGCAGGGACGTCCTACAATGAGCAGTTCTTC; CDR3: CSVAGTSYNEQFF
D: TRBD2; size: many; J: TRBJ2-1; V: TRBV7-3; DNA: TGTGCCAGCAGCCCCCGGTATGCGACTAGCGGGACGGATGAGCAGTTCTTC; CDR3: CASSPRYATSGTDEQFF
D: NA; size: NA; J: TRBJ1-3; V: TRBV12-3/TRBV12-4; DNA: TGTGCCAGCAGTTTACTCGGTCCTGGAAACACCATATATTTT; CDR3: CASSLLGPGNTIYF
D: NA; size: many; J: TRBJ2-3; V: TRBV5-1; DNA: TGTGCCAGCAGCCTAGGGGACAGCACAGATACGCAGTATTTT; CDR3: CASSLGDSTDTQYF
D: TRBD1; size: NA; J: TRBJ1-2; V: TRBV6-1; DNA: TGTGCCAGCAGTGAACTGGGGACAGGGGGAATTGTCTGGGGCTACACCTTC; CDR3: CASSELGTGGIVWGYTF
D: NA; size: NA; J: TRBJ1-5; V: TRBV29-1; DNA: TGCAGCGTTGAAGAGGTGGACGGCCAGCCCCAGCATTTT; CDR3: CSVEEVDGQPQHF
D: NA; size: few; J: TRBJ1-4; V: TRBV30; DNA: TGTGCCTGGAGTGTGTCCCCTGAAAAACTGTTTTTT; CDR3: CAWSVSPEKLFF